The clone carrying this TCR beta chain occurred many times. The data belong to a study of T cell repertoires in cytomegalovirus infection. The CDR3 covers 15 residues. CDR1 SGHTA and CDR2 FQGNSA come from the germline V gene. Losses at the gene ends were 4 bases for V and 2 bases for J; bases not matched to a gene: 3. TCRdb reanalysed the reads using MiXCR and keeps one entry per CDR3 protein. The repertoire holds a few hundred thousand distinct CDR3 sequences, with about 20% as singletons. This chain links TRBV7-2 with TRBJ2-7, with 12 positions matching TRBD2. The TCR originated in a human donor in good health (CMV status not recorded). Some clones in this sample may be carry-over from other donors' samples. Sample: CD8+ T cells from PBMCs. DNA for the CDR3: TGTGCCAGCAGCTCGACTAGCGGGGGTGCCTACGAGCAGTACTTC. Protein sequence: CASSSTSGGAYEQYF.